One sample yielded the 12 T cell receptor beta chains listed below, sequenced in a study of T cells in Graves' hyperthyroidism and ophthalmopathy. Researchers amplified the TCR beta CDR3 regions from RNA transcripts. Carried out on the TCR CDR3, a first-round RT-PCR used the HTBI primer set. Using its own MiXCR run on the multiplex PCR reads, TCRdb lists one record per CDR3 protein. The sample lists some 720,000 distinct CDR3 sequences, about a sixth occurring once. The sequenced sample was blood. Every receptor here comes from a young man with Graves' hyperthyroidism.

The CDR3 nucleotides are TGCGCCAGCAGCCAAGACCCGGTGGGGGGGTTCACCTACGAGCAGTACTTC. Translating it yields CASSQDPVGGFTYEQYF. V is TRBV4-3 and J is TRBJ2-7; 7 bases agree with TRBD2. The trim removed 0 bases at V and 2 bases at J, leaving 10 bases unmatched. The CDR3 runs to 17 residues. CDR1 is LGHNA and CDR2 is YSLEER in the germline V gene.

The table lists this clonotype with a few counts. The J gene is TRBJ2-2, the V gene TRBV7-9; the D gene is possibly TRBD2 (5 bases). Germline V gene data show CDR1 as SEHNR and CDR2 as FQNEAQ (reference sequence). The CDR3 consists of 15 residues. Trimming removed 5 bases from V and 8 bases from J, with 18 bases in between. The DNA of the CDR3 is TGTGCCAGCAGCCCTAGCCCCCAGGCCATGGGGGAGCTGTTTTTT. This codes for CASSPSPQAMGELFF. The full variable domain, completed using reference TRBV7-9 and TRBJ2-2, is DTGVSQNPRHKITKRGQNVTFRCDPISEHNRLYWYRQTLGQGPEFLTYFQNEAQLEKSRLLSDRFSAERPKGSFSTLEIQRTEQGDSAMYLCASSPSPQAMGELFFGEGSRLTVL.

This clonotype was seen more than once but under ten times. This chain connects TRBV5-1 to TRBJ2-2, with D maybe TRBD2 (6 bases). Germline V CDR1 and CDR2: SGHRS, YFSETQ. The CDR3 spans 15 residues. Trimming stripped 1 base from V and 5 bases from J, with 12 bases between. DNA for the CDR3: TGCGCCAGCAGCTTGTTCGGGAGCGGAACCGGGGAGCTGTTTTTT. Its translation: CASSLFGSGTGELFF.

This clonotype was recorded many times. The rearrangement uses TRBV2 and TRBJ1-2; D not resolved. The CDR3 has 16 residues. Germline V CDR1 and CDR2: SNHLY, FYNNEI. Deletions cut 6 bases from V and 0 bases from J, with 17 bases between. The CDR3 protein is CASSIRTDYANYGYTF. The CDR3 DNA is TGTGCCAGCAGCATCCGGACGGACTACGCTAACTATGGCTACACCTTC.

In its sample, this clonotype was seen many times. The V and J genes are TRBV20-1 and TRBJ2-1; 7 bases fit TRBD1. With 0 bases clipped from V and 3 bases from J, the junction kept 5 bases outside the gene matches. This CDR3 has 15 amino acids. Germline V gene data show CDR1 as DFQATT and CDR2 as SNEGSKA (reference sequence). CDR3 nucleotides: TGCAGTGCTAGAGATGGACAGGTCAACTACAATGAGCAGTTCTTC. As protein: CSARDGQVNYNEQFF.

This clonotype was counted ten times or more. The V call is TRBV28, the J call TRBJ1-1, with unresolved D. Trimming removed 2 bases at V and 2 bases at J, with 12 bases between. Per germline, CDR1 MDHEN and CDR2 SYDVKM. The CDR3 is 15 amino acids. The CDR3 DNA reads as TGTGCCAGCAGTTTAGATTGGTTGCTAAACACTGAAGCTTTCTTT. Its translation is CASSLDWLLNTEAFF.

The chain employs TRBV4-3 and TRBJ2-5, with 9 positions matching TRBD2. The CDR3 covers 17 residues. Germline V CDR1 and CDR2: LGHNA, YSLEER. With V trimmed by 0 bases and J by 5 bases, 10 bases remained unmatched. The DNA for the CDR3 is TGCGCCAGCAGCCAAGATAGTCGATCGCTAGCGGGGGAGACCCAGTACTTC. Protein sequence: CASSQDSRSLAGETQYF.

The chain has TRBV4-1 and TRBJ1-1; the match to TRBD1 covers 7 bases. This CDR3 is built from 17 residues. Germline loops: CDR1 MGHRA, CDR2 YSYEKL. V trimming: 1 base; J trimming: 0 bases; junction bases outside the gene matches: 8. The CDR3 spells CASSQVGRQGMNTEAFF. CDR3 sequence (DNA): TGCGCCAGCAGCCAAGTGGGACGACAGGGAATGAACACTGAAGCTTTCTTT.

This clonotype was counted many times. The chain uses TRBV28 and TRBJ1-1, with no clear D. This CDR3 has 15 residues. The V gene lost 5 bases and the J gene lost 0 bases, with 13 bases spanning the gap. CDR1 and CDR2 from the germline V gene are MDHEN and SYDVKM. The CDR3 nucleotides read TGTGCCAGCAGTCCGGGTGGACTCATGAACACTGAAGCTTTCTTT. The encoded protein is CASSPGGLMNTEAFF.

This clonotype was seen a few times. The chain links TRBV20-1 to TRBJ2-7, with a tentative D call TRBD2 (6 bases). Germline-derived CDR1 and CDR2 are DFQATT and SNEGSKA (reference sequence). The V end lost 0 bases, the J end lost 4 bases, and 16 bases lay between the germline ends. This CDR3 is 15 amino acids long. DNA of the CDR3: TGCAGTGCTAGAGACCCGGGAGCTGCACCGTACGAGCAGTACTTC. Its translation: CSARDPGAAPYEQYF.

In this sample, this clonotype turned up many times. The chain carries TRBV5-1 and TRBJ2-5; D unresolved. Germline V CDR1 and CDR2: SGHRS, YFSETQ. The CDR3 sequence is 12 residues long. V lost 4 bases and J 0 bases, leaving 4 bases between the germline ends. CDR3 residues: CASSIDQETQYF. In nucleotides, the CDR3 is TGCGCCAGCAGCATCGACCAAGAGACCCAGTACTTC.

This clonotype occurred a few times. This sequence joins TRBV29-1 and TRBJ1-2; 7 bases are shared with TRBD1. The V gene end was trimmed by 6 bases and the J gene end by 3 bases; junction bases not matched to a gene: 4. CDR1 is SQVTM and CDR2 is ANQGSEA in the germline V gene. The CDR3 spans 12 residues. As DNA, the CDR3 is TGCAGCGTGACTGACAGGGACTATGGCTACACCTTC. It encodes CSVTDRDYGYTF.